The 13 T cell receptor beta chains below come from one sample, sequenced in a study of shared clonotypes between healthy human individuals. Here immunoSEQ multiplex PCR was the method, and the copy in TCRdb shows in-frame clones only, minus some. The sample has some 740,000 clones; about 91% are singletons. CD8 cells regarded as naive lacked CD45RO, were positively chosen for CCR7, and omitted terminally differentiated effector memory CD45RA+ cells. The sample taken for sequencing was naive CD8+ T cells sorted from blood. These receptors were collected from a man aged 30 to 45 in good health.

J is TRBJ1-3 and V is TRBV11-3; TRBD1 is a possible D gene (5 bases). CDR3 length: 19 residues. The V and J ends lost 4 bases and 5 bases respectively, with 27 bases between them. Per the germline V gene, CDR1 is SGHNT and CDR2 is YENEEA. DNA for the CDR3: TGTGCCAGCAGCTCAATCGGGGAGAAACAAAGAGGGGAAAGAAACACCATATATTTT. Translating it yields CASSSIGEKQRGERNTIYF.

J is TRBJ2-3 and V is TRBV11-3; 8 bases are a match to TRBD2. CDR1 SGHNT and CDR2 YENEEA come from the germline V gene. This CDR3 has 14 amino acids. V shed 3 bases, J shed 5 bases, and the junction held 4 bases outside the gene matches. The CDR3 reads CASSLGLGEDTQYF. CDR3 DNA: TGTGCCAGCAGCTTGGGACTAGGTGAAGATACGCAGTATTTT.

The V call is TRBV9, the J call TRBJ2-7; 8 bases align to TRBD1. Trimming at V came to 3 bases and at J to 11 bases, leaving 13 bases not matched to a gene. CDR3 length equals 14 residues. From germline, CDR1 is SGDLS and CDR2 YYNGEE. CDR3 sequence: CASSAEGQDPFKYF. DNA of the CDR3: TGTGCCAGCAGCGCCGAGGGACAGGACCCTTTTAAGTACTTC.

This chain connects TRBV27 to TRBJ2-1; 7 nucleotides line up with TRBD2. V shed 5 bases, J shed 0 bases, and the junction held 4 bases outside the gene matches. The CDR3 runs to 15 residues. Germline V lookup: CDR1 MNHEY, CDR2 SMNVEV (reference sequence). CDR3 amino acids: CASSDREDSYNEQFF. DNA of the CDR3: TGTGCCAGCAGTGACCGGGAGGACTCCTACAATGAGCAGTTCTTC.

V usage is TRBV10-2 and J usage is TRBJ1-5; D remains unclear. The V and J ends lost 0 bases and 2 bases respectively, with 8 bases between them. The CDR3 covers 15 residues. CDR1 is WSHSY, CDR2 SAAADI, per germline. The DNA of the CDR3 is TGCGCCAGCAGTGAGTCACCGGTAGGCAATCAGCCCCAGCATTTT. This translates into CASSESPVGNQPQHF.

The chain combines TRBV27 with TRBJ2-1, with TRBD2 identical over 13 bases. The CDR3 consists of 14 residues. V was pared by 11 bases and J by 7 bases, with 8 bases of the junction left unmatched. Germline CDR1 is MNHEY and CDR2 is SMNVEV (reference sequence). The DNA of the CDR3 is TGTGCCGCGGGCAGGACTAGCGGGAGAAATGAGCAGTTCTTC. This sequence encodes CAAGRTSGRNEQFF.

The chain couples TRBV2 to TRBJ2-3; D unresolved. Per germline, CDR1 SNHLY and CDR2 FYNNEI. The CDR3 runs to 14 residues. With 4 bases removed from V and 6 bases from J, the gap between germline ends came to 14 bases. In DNA, the CDR3 is TGTGCCAGCAGTGTACGTCCGGGTTGGGATACGCAGTATTTT. Translating it yields CASSVRPGWDTQYF.

This clone was recorded a few times. The chain employs TRBV10-1 and TRBJ1-2, with D unresolved. Trimming pared 5 bases from V and 2 bases from J, leaving 18 bases between. The CDR3 contains 16 residues. Germline CDR1 WNHNN, CDR2 SYGVQD (reference sequence). In DNA form, the CDR3 reads TGCGCCAGCAGTCCCTTCGGGAGGGAACGGAACTATGGCTACACCTTC. Amino acids: CASSPFGRERNYGYTF.

The chain carries TRBV6-5 and TRBJ2-3; D may be TRBD2 (5 bases). This CDR3 region has 13 residues. Germline loops: CDR1 MNHEY, CDR2 SVGAGI. Between the trimmed V and J ends, which lost 6 bases and 4 bases, there was a span of 11 bases. The CDR3 here is CASRVGVADTQYF. CDR3 bases: TGTGCCAGCAGAGTCGGGGTGGCAGATACGCAGTATTTT.

The V and J genes are TRBV27 and TRBJ2-1, with 11 positions matching TRBD1. There are 17 residues in the CDR3. V shed 5 bases and J 3 bases; nucleotides not matched to a gene: 9. Germline V CDR1 and CDR2: MNHEY, SMNVEV (reference sequence). CDR3 sequence (DNA): TGTGCCAGCAGTCCGCACCGGACAGGGGGCTTCTACAATGAGCAGTTCTTC. It encodes CASSPHRTGGFYNEQFF.

The chain joins TRBV7-2 to TRBJ1-2, with D unclear. The V gene's germline CDR1 is SGHTA and CDR2 FQGNSA. Trimming shortened V by 5 bases and J by 7 bases, and 17 bases separated the two germline ends. This CDR3 spans 14 amino acids. The CDR3 DNA reads TGTGCCAGCAGCGCCAGGACTCTACCGGGTGGCTACACCTTC. Its translation: CASSARTLPGGYTF.

J is TRBJ1-1 and V is TRBV29-1; perhaps TRBD1 as D (5 bases). CDR1 SQVTM and CDR2 ANQGSEA come from the germline V gene. CDR3 length: 11 residues. Trimming took off 5 bases at V and 2 bases at J, with 6 bases between the two ends. The CDR3: CSVRDNTEAFF. The CDR3 DNA follows: TGCAGCGTTCGGGACAACACTGAAGCTTTCTTT.

Only one count was recorded for this clone. The chain has TRBV29-1 and TRBJ2-1, with 13 bases fitting TRBD2. The V segment lost 7 bases and the J segment 0 bases; nucleotides outside the gene matches: 6. This CDR3 comprises 16 residues. Germline V lookup: CDR1 SQVTM, CDR2 ANQGSEA. The CDR3 DNA is TGCAGCGGGGGACTAGCGGGACTTCTCTCCTACAATGAGCAGTTCTTC. Translated, it gives CSGGLAGLLSYNEQFF.